This T cell receptor (beta chain) comes out of a study of T cells in Graves' hyperthyroidism and ophthalmopathy. This clonotype was observed at least ten times. One junction end does not reproduce the germline sequence, and a read error may be involved. Authors of the study amplified TCR beta CDR3 regions from RNA transcripts. A set of HTBI primers served as the primers for a first-round RT-PCR of the TCR CDR3. TCRdb ran MiXCR on the multiplex PCR reads and lists one entry per CDR3 protein. The repertoire consists of about 92,000 distinct CDR3 sequences, with roughly 56% occurring once and the leading ten covering 25% to 30%. Germline V gene lookup returns CDR1 DFQATT and CDR2 SNEGSKA (reference sequence). This CDR3 has 15 amino acids.

The sample taken for sequencing was blood. This sequence originates from a woman between 35 and 50 years old with Graves' hyperthyroidism. This chain links TRBV20-1 with TRBJ2-7; possibly TRBD2 for D (6 bases). The CDR3 DNA reads TGCTGTGCTAGTAGTGAGGCGGGATCCTCCTACGAGCAGTACTTC. Translated: CCASSEAGSSYEQYF.